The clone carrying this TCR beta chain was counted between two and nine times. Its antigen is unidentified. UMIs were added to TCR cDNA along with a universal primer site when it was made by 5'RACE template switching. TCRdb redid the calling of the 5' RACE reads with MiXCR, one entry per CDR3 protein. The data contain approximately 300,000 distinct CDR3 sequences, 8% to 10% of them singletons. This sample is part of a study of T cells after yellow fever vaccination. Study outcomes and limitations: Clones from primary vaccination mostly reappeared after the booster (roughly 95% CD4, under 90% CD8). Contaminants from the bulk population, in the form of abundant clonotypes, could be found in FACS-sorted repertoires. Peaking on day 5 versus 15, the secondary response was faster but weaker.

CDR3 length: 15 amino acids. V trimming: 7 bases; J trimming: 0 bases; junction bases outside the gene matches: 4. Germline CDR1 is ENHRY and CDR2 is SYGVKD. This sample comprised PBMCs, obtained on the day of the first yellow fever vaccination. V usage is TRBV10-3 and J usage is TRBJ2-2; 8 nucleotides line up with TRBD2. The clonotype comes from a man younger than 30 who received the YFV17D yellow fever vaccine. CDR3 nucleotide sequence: TGTGCCATCACGCGCGGGGGGACGAACACCGGGGAGCTGTTTTTT. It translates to CAITRGGTNTGELFF.